This entry concerns a single TCR beta chain. These data come from a study of ipilimumab plus nivolumab after autologous stem cell transplantation. Sequencing was performed with immunoSEQ multiplex PCR; in TCRdb, only in-frame clones are kept and a portion is missing. The sample holds some 22,000 clones, 77% seen once. This CDR3 spans 14 amino acids. Germline loops: CDR1 MNHNS, CDR2 SASEGT. V was cut by 3 bases and J by 8 bases, with 16 bases left in between. This chain joins TRBV6-1 and TRBJ1-2; D gene unclear. This clonotype was sampled from a male donor with diffuse large B-cell lymphoma. This material consisted of PBMCs, taken in a trial of ipilimumab plus nivolumab as post-transplant consolidation. Here the CDR3 reads CASSDHQGRGGYTF. The CDR3 DNA follows: TGTGCCAGCAGTGACCATCAAGGGCGCGGGGGCTACACCTTC.